Each of the 3 T cell receptor beta chains below was sequenced from the same sample in a study of T cell changes during pregnancy in multiple sclerosis (dated by TCRdb to 2018 to 2020). Receptor amplification or capture employed the immunoSEQ multiplex PCR assay. Held by TCRdb, this immuneACCESS table contains in-frame sequences only and omits some clones. Under half of the omission traces to an unresolved V gene where checked; the cause of the rest is unknown. The sample yields tens of thousands of clones; around nine tenths were counted once. The top ten constitute roughly 3.3% of the sample. The specimen was peripheral blood, collected in the first trimester of pregnancy. Receptors originate from a female donor in good health, enrolled as a control in a pregnancy study.

The chain employs TRBV6-5 and TRBJ1-2; D is unclear. Germline CDR1 MNHEY, CDR2 SVGAGI. Trimming cost V 6 bases and J 5 bases, with 10 bases left between them. CDR3 size: 12 residues. In DNA, the CDR3 is TGTGCCAGCAGCTTAGTCCGATATGGCTACACCTTC. Encoded protein: CASSLVRYGYTF.

The V call is TRBV5-6, the J call TRBJ2-2; TRBD1 agrees at 10 bases. J gave up 5 bases and V 3 bases, and 7 bases lay outside the gene matches. Germline V gene sequence: CDR1 SGHDT, CDR2 YYEEEE. The CDR3 runs 16 residues. The CDR3 nucleotides are TGTGCCAGCAGCTCTCCGGGGGACAGGGGAACCGGGGAGCTGTTTTTT. This encodes CASSSPGDRGTGELFF.

V and J are TRBV9 and TRBJ2-1; 12 bases are shared with TRBD2. Germline CDR1 SGDLS, CDR2 YYNGEE. The CDR3 extends over 17 amino acids. V trimming: 3 bases; J trimming: 9 bases; junction bases outside the gene matches: 13. The CDR3 nucleotides are TGTGCCAGCAGCGGAGGACTAGCGGGAATGCCTGACACTGAGCAGTTCTTC. Translating gives CASSGGLAGMPDTEQFF.